Listed below are T cell receptor beta chains from one sample, sequenced in a study of blood T cell repertoires in COVID-19. Sequenced by immunoSEQ multiplex PCR; TCRdb stores in-frame clones only, minus some. The data show hundreds of thousands of clones, just over 85% seen once. Material: peripheral blood. Receptor source: a woman aged 30 to 39 with active or convalescent COVID-19. Each CDR3 is given with its conserved first and last residue. D genes are given only for firm matches. For some rows the clone size is stated as once, few or many, or as a class when expanded; others skip it.

DNA: TGTGCCAGCAGCTTTGCCGCGGGGGGACGCGTAGTAGAAAAACTGTTTTTT; CDR3: CASSFAAGGRVVEKLFF; D: .; J: TRBJ1-4; V: TRBV7-9; size: .
DNA: TGTGCCAGCAGCGGGGGGGGTGGACAGGGAGCCTACGAGCAGTACTTC; CDR3: CASSGGGGQGAYEQYF; D: .; J: TRBJ2-7; V: TRBV5-4; size: .
DNA: TGTGCCAGCAGTTTGCAGGGCGCTGGAAACACCATATATTTT; CDR3: CASSLQGAGNTIYF; D: .; J: TRBJ1-3; V: TRBV27; size: once
DNA: TGTGCCAGCAGACAGGGGGCGAGTCAGCCCCAGCATTTT; CDR3: CASRQGASQPQHF; D: TRBD1; J: TRBJ1-5; V: TRBV6-5; size: few
DNA: TGTGCCAGCTCACTCAGGGGATCTCCCGACGAGCAGTACTTC; CDR3: CASSLRGSPDEQYF; D: .; J: TRBJ2-7; V: TRBV18; size: few
DNA: TGCGCCAGCAGCCCCCTCGGGACAGGGGGAACTGAGCAGTTCTTC; CDR3: CASSPLGTGGTEQFF; D: TRBD1; J: TRBJ2-1; V: TRBV4-1; size: .
DNA: TGTGCCAGCAGTGAGCAGAATCTGAACACTGAAGCTTTCTTT; CDR3: CASSEQNLNTEAFF; D: .; J: TRBJ1-1; V: TRBV6-1; size: .
DNA: TGCGCCAGCAGCCAAGACACACCGTTGGCCGAAAAACTGTTTTTT; CDR3: CASSQDTPLAEKLFF; D: .; J: TRBJ1-4; V: TRBV4-1; size: .
DNA: TGTGCCAGCAGTGCCGGGACAGTGATGTCTAACTATGGCTACACCTTC; CDR3: CASSAGTVMSNYGYTF; D: TRBD1; J: TRBJ1-2; V: TRBV6-1; size: .
DNA: TGCGCCAGCAGCCCTCTGACAGGGAGTTTGTCTGGAAACACCATATATTTT; CDR3: CASSPLTGSLSGNTIYF; D: TRBD1; J: TRBJ1-3; V: TRBV5-1; size: .
DNA: TGTGCCATCAGTGAGTCAGGAGGGGAAAATCAGCCCCAGCATTTT; CDR3: CAISESGGENQPQHF; D: .; J: TRBJ1-5; V: TRBV10-3; size: .
DNA: TGTGCCAGCAGTTATTTGCAGGGTTTGACTGAAGCTTTCTTT; CDR3: CASSYLQGLTEAFF; D: .; J: TRBJ1-1; V: TRBV6-5; size: .
DNA: TGTGCCAGCAGCTTAAGTAGCGGGGCCTCCTACGAGCAGTACTTC; CDR3: CASSLSSGASYEQYF; D: TRBD2; J: TRBJ2-7; V: TRBV7-9; size: once
DNA: TGTGCCACCAGCGGATCCGGGAGTTTGAACACTGAAGCTTTCTTT; CDR3: CATSGSGSLNTEAFF; D: .; J: TRBJ1-1; V: TRBV15; size: .
DNA: TGTGCCATCAAGGACGCAGGGATGCCTGAAGCTTTCTTT; CDR3: CAIKDAGMPEAFF; D: .; J: TRBJ1-1; V: TRBV10-3; size: few
DNA: TGCGCCAGCAGCTTGGGGGACACCGGGTACAATGAGCAGTTCTTC; CDR3: CASSLGDTGYNEQFF; D: .; J: TRBJ2-1; V: TRBV5-1; size: .
DNA: TGTGCCAGCAGCCAAGAATCAGGGTACGAGCAGTACTTC; CDR3: CASSQESGYEQYF; D: .; J: TRBJ2-7; V: TRBV3-1/TRBV3-2; size: .
DNA: TGCGCCAGCAGTCCCACCCTAGTCTCGGACAATGAGCAGTTCTTC; CDR3: CASSPTLVSDNEQFF; D: .; J: TRBJ2-1; V: TRBV23-1; size: .
DNA: TGCAGCGCCAACCAGGATGAAAAACTGTTTTTT; CDR3: CSANQDEKLFF; D: .; J: TRBJ1-4; V: TRBV29-1; size: .
DNA: TGTGCCAGCAGCCCGGACAGGGTAAGTGGAAACACCATATATTTT; CDR3: CASSPDRVSGNTIYF; D: TRBD1; J: TRBJ1-3; V: TRBV28; size: .
DNA: TGCGCCAGCAGCCAAGGAGGCCTAGCGGGAGTTGGAACCGGGGAGCTGTTTTTT; CDR3: CASSQGGLAGVGTGELFF; D: TRBD2; J: TRBJ2-2; V: TRBV4-1; size: many
DNA: TGCGCCAGCAGCTCGCAAGGACAGGGGGCTCCCCAGTACTTC; CDR3: CASSSQGQGAPQYF; D: TRBD1; J: TRBJ2-7; V: TRBV5-1; size: .
DNA: TGTGCCACCAGCAGTTGGACAGGAAGTTACAATCAGCCCCAGCATTTT; CDR3: CATSSWTGSYNQPQHF; D: TRBD1; J: TRBJ1-5; V: TRBV15; size: .
DNA: TGTGCCAGCAGCCCGCCGTGGCTAACGAGGACTAGCGGTAAAGAGACCCAGTACTTC; CDR3: CASSPPWLTRTSGKETQYF; D: TRBD2; J: TRBJ2-5; V: TRBV3-1/TRBV3-2; size: .
DNA: TGCGCCAGCAGTGATCGCGGGGGGGTATACAATGAGCAGTTCTTC; CDR3: CASSDRGGVYNEQFF; D: TRBD2; J: TRBJ2-1; V: TRBV10-2; size: .
DNA: TGTGCCAGCAGCTCGCCCCGGGACAGGGTGTATACTGGAAACACCATATATTTT; CDR3: CASSSPRDRVYTGNTIYF; D: TRBD1; J: TRBJ1-3; V: TRBV9; size: .
DNA: TGTGCCAGCAGACAGTTCTCTGGAAACACCATATATTTT; CDR3: CASRQFSGNTIYF; D: .; J: TRBJ1-3; V: TRBV12-3/TRBV12-4; size: few
DNA: TGTGCCAGCAGATATGCGGGGAACACTGAAGCTTTCTTT; CDR3: CASRYAGNTEAFF; D: .; J: TRBJ1-1; V: TRBV2; size: .
DNA: TGCAGCGTTTTTAGCGACTATGGCTACACCTTC; CDR3: CSVFSDYGYTF; D: .; J: TRBJ1-2; V: TRBV29-1; size: .
DNA: TGTGCCAGCAGTACACGACAGCAACTTAACTATGGCTACACCTTC; CDR3: CASSTRQQLNYGYTF; D: .; J: TRBJ1-2; V: TRBV6-5; size: .
DNA: TGTGCCAGCAGCTACCCCGGGAGCTCCTACGAGCAGTACTTC; CDR3: CASSYPGSSYEQYF; D: .; J: TRBJ2-7; V: TRBV7-2; size: .
DNA: TGTGCCAGCAGTGTACAGGGGCCAGATACGCAGTATTTT; CDR3: CASSVQGPDTQYF; D: TRBD1; J: TRBJ2-3; V: TRBV2; size: once